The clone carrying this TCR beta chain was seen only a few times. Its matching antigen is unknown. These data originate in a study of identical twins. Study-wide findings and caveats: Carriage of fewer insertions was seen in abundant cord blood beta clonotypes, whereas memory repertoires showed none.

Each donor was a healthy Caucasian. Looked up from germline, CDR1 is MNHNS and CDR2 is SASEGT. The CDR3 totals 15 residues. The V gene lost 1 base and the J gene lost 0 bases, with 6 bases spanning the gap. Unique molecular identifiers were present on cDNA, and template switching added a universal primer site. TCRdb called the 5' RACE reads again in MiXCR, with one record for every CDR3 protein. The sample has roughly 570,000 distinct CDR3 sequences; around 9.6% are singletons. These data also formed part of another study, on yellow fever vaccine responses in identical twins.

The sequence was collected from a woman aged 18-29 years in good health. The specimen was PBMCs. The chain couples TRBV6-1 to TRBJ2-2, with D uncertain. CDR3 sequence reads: CASSEEEANTGELFF. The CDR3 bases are TGTGCCAGCAGTGAAGAAGAGGCGAACACCGGGGAGCTGTTTTTT.